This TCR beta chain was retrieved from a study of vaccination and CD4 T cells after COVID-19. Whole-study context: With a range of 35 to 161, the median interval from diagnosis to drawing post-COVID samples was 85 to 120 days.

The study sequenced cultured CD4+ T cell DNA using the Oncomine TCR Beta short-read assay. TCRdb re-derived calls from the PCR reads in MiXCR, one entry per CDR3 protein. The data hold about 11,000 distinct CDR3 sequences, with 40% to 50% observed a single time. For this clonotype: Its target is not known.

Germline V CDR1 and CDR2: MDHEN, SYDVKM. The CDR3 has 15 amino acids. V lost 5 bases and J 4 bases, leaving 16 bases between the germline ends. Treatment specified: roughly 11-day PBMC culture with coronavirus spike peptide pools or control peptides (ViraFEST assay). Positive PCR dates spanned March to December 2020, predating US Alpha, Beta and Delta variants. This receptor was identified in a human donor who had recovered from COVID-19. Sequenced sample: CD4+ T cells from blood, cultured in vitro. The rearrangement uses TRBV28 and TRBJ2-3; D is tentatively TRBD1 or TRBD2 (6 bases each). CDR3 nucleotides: TGTGCCAGCAGTGCAGGGTGGGGGGCCGCAGATACGCAGTATTTT. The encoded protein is CASSAGWGAADTQYF. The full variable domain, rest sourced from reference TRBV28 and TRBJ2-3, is DVKVTQSSRYLVKRTGEKVFLECVQDMDHENMFWYRQDPGLGLRLIYFSYDVKMKEKGDIPEGYSVSREKKERFSLILESASTNQTSMYLCASSAGWGAADTQYFGPGTRLTVL.